This T cell receptor beta chain was identified in a study of blood T cell repertoires in COVID-19. Profiling relied on immunoSEQ multiplex PCR, and the TCRdb table lists in-frame clones only, not all of them. This table has 150,000 to 200,000 clones, about 80% appearing once. Cohorts were determined from participant-reported clinical history. Germline V gene data show CDR1 as LGHDT and CDR2 as YNNKEL (reference sequence). This CDR3 has 17 residues. After removal of 4 bases from V and 2 bases from J, the junction contained 9 bases not matched to a gene. The sequenced sample consisted of PBMCs or T cells enriched from blood (not recorded which). The sequence was obtained from a woman in her fifties or sixties with acute COVID-19. The chain carries TRBV3-1 (or the pseudogene TRBV3-2) and TRBJ1-3; TRBD1 matches at 9 bases. The CDR3 sequence is CASSLGTGSIAGNTIYF. CDR3 nucleotides: TGTGCCAGCAGCCTAGGGACAGGGAGTATCGCTGGAAACACCATATATTTT.